The 2 T cell receptor beta chains listed next were all sequenced from one sample in a study of shared clonotypes between healthy human individuals (TCRdb year 2020). Library method: the immunoSEQ multiplex PCR assay. In its TCRdb copy, this immuneACCESS table keeps in-frame sequences only and misses some clones. Where compared with another copy, unresolved V genes explain less than half of these, and the others have no known cause. The sample table lists 950,000 to 1,100,000 clones, roughly 74% of them with a count of one. The ten largest clonotypes hold roughly 0.55% of the sample. Sample: memory CD4+ T cells from PBMCs. The cell subset or site label, read with the paper, signifies: CD45RA-negative fraction. The receptors were gathered from a young man in good health. Some clones in this sample may be carry-over from other donors' samples.

The rearrangement joins TRBV7-2 to TRBJ1-1; D unclear. The CDR3 spans 13 residues. Germline V gene lookup returns CDR1 SGHTA and CDR2 FQGNSA. V was pared by 5 bases and J by 1 base, with 8 bases between. CDR3 in amino acids: CASSLAWNTEAFF. In DNA form, the CDR3 reads TGTGCCAGCAGCCTTGCCTGGAACACTGAAGCTTTCTTT.

The chain recombines TRBV5-1 with TRBJ1-3; TRBD1 might be the D (5 bases). Germline CDR1 and CDR2: SGHRS and YFSETQ. Trimming pared 0 bases from V and 9 bases from J, leaving 25 bases between. The length of the CDR3 is 18 residues. The CDR3 DNA sequence: TGCGCCAGCAGCTTGGGGGCCCCCAGCAGGGCCCGTTTCACCACCATATATTTT. Its translation is CASSLGAPSRARFTTIYF.